This T cell receptor (beta chain) was observed in a study of response to subunit inactivated influenza vaccine. Study results and limitations: Only a handful of new T cells, the authors suggested, are recruited with each seasonal influenza vaccination.

TCRdb re-derived calls from the RT-PCR reads in MiXCR, one entry per CDR3 protein. This sample has 500,000 to 600,000 distinct CDR3 sequences; about 10% occur once, and the top ten carry roughly 10%. There are many counts of this clonotype. What it binds is not known. Per the germline V gene, CDR1 is LGHDT and CDR2 is YNNKEL (reference sequence). The CDR3 length is 12 residues. V lost 1 base to trimming and J lost 2 bases, with 1 base between them. This sequence was found in a man aged 45-60 years who received an inactivated influenza vaccine. This chain connects TRBV3-1 to TRBJ2-3; D unclear. The sequences come from PBMCs from blood, collected on the day of vaccination. CDR3 nucleotides: TGTGCCAGCAGCCAAGTCACAGATACGCAGTATTTT. Its protein is CASSQVTDTQYF.